The 27 T cell receptor beta chains below all came from one sample that was sequenced in a study of blood T cell repertoires in COVID-19. Data came from immunoSEQ multiplex PCR; TCRdb stores just in-frame clones and leaves some out. The repertoire holds tens of thousands of clones, approximately 89% seen once, with about 7.2% in the top ten. The sequencing input was peripheral blood. The source is a man aged 55 to 69 with active or convalescent COVID-19.

V gene TRBV28 combines with J gene TRBJ2-2; TRBD2 matches 12 bases. Germline V gene sequence: CDR1 MDHEN, CDR2 SYDVKM. CDR3 length: 15 residues. Losses at the gene ends were 3 bases for V and 6 bases for J; bases not matched to a gene: 2. In DNA, the CDR3 is TGTGCCAGCAGTTTGTGGACTAGCGGGGCCGGGGAGCTGTTTTTT. Translating gives CASSLWTSGAGELFF.

The chain recombines TRBV2 with TRBJ1-5; the match to TRBD1 covers 12 bases. Unmatched junction bases numbered 14, after V lost 2 bases and J lost 0 bases. Germline V gene lookup returns CDR1 SNHLY and CDR2 FYNNEI. This CDR3 contains 21 residues. The CDR3 DNA sequence: TGTGCCAGCAGTGAAAGGGGTGGGACAGGGGGCGGAACCTATAGCAATCAGCCCCAGCATTTT. Translating it yields CASSERGGTGGGTYSNQPQHF.

V usage is TRBV6-5 and J usage is TRBJ2-5; 11 bases are a match to TRBD2. CDR1 MNHEY and CDR2 SVGAGI come from the germline V gene. The CDR3 contains 15 residues. V lost 6 bases to trimming and J lost 5 bases; unmatched junction nucleotides: 8. The CDR3 DNA sequence: TGTGCCAGCAGCCCAGGGTGGACTAGCGGGGAGACCCAGTACTTC. Its protein product is CASSPGWTSGETQYF.

The chain combines TRBV19 with TRBJ1-1; possibly TRBD1 for D (5 bases). Looked up from germline, CDR1 is LNHDA and CDR2 is SQIVND (reference sequence). The CDR3 has 14 amino acids. Trimming stripped 6 bases from V and 1 base from J, with 12 bases between. CDR3 loop: CASRGGTANTEAFF. CDR3 DNA: TGTGCCAGTAGGGGGGGGACGGCGAACACTGAAGCTTTCTTT.

The genes are TRBV2 and TRBJ2-3; 7 bases are a match to TRBD1. V dropped 6 bases and J dropped 2; count of bases not matched to a gene: 8. CDR3 length equals 15 residues. The V gene's germline CDR1 is SNHLY and CDR2 FYNNEI. The CDR3 reads CASSQGQANTDTQYF. CDR3 nucleotide sequence: TGTGCCAGCAGCCAAGGACAGGCAAACACAGATACGCAGTATTTT.

J is TRBJ2-1 and V is TRBV7-9, with D possibly being TRBD2 (6 bases). Germline CDR1 and CDR2: SEHNR and FQNEAQ (reference sequence). The V and J ends lost 5 bases and 5 bases respectively, with 13 bases between them. This CDR3 has 14 amino acids. CDR3 coding DNA: TGTGCCAGCAGCCGCCGACTAGATCACAATGAGCAGTTCTTC. Translation gives CASSRRLDHNEQFF.

The V gene is TRBV4-1, the J gene TRBJ1-1; D not certain. V dropped 2 bases and J dropped 1 base, with 11 bases sitting between them. CDR1 and CDR2 from the germline V gene are MGHRA and YSYEKL. This CDR3 is 15 amino acids long. CDR3 bases: TGCGCCAGCAGCCAACTTCCGACGGGGAACACTGAAGCTTTCTTT. This gives the protein CASSQLPTGNTEAFF.

This sequence joins TRBV4-3 and TRBJ1-4, with a weak D call TRBD1 (6 bases). From germline, CDR1 is LGHNA and CDR2 YSLEER. The CDR3 consists of 16 residues. Trimming left V 4 bases short and J 4 bases short, with 16 bases between. The CDR3 loop reads CASSPSPQGFNEKLFF. CDR3 DNA sequence: TGCGCCAGCAGCCCCAGCCCCCAGGGGTTTAATGAAAAACTGTTTTTT.

The chain is built from TRBV9 and TRBJ1-1; maybe TRBD1 (6 bases). CDR3 length: 15 residues. With 0 bases removed from V and 2 bases from J, the gap between germline ends came to 11 bases. From germline, CDR1 is SGDLS and CDR2 YYNGEE. The CDR3 region is CASSVDPGDNTEAFF. The CDR3, as DNA: TGTGCCAGCAGCGTAGATCCAGGGGATAACACTGAAGCTTTCTTT.

The V call is TRBV10-3, the J call TRBJ2-5; no clear D gene. Between the trimmed V and J ends, which lost 2 bases and 1 base, there was a span of 8 bases. There are 14 residues in the CDR3. Germline V gene lookup returns CDR1 ENHRY and CDR2 SYGVKD. For the CDR3, the DNA is TGTGCCATCAGTGAGCGTGGGCGCCAAGAGACCCAGTACTTC. Translated, it gives CAISERGRQETQYF.

A single count supports this clone. J is TRBJ2-3 and V is TRBV7-3, with TRBD2 identical over 8 bases. This CDR3 spans 15 amino acids. Germline loops: CDR1 SGHTA, CDR2 FQGTGA. V dropped 2 bases and J dropped 1; count of bases not matched to a gene: 2. The DNA for the CDR3 is TGTGCCAGCAGCTTACCAGCGGGGGGCACAGATACGCAGTATTTT. Translated, it gives CASSLPAGGTDTQYF.

There are a few counts of this clone. The V call is TRBV7-2, the J call TRBJ1-6, with 7 bases aligning to TRBD1. Per the germline V gene, CDR1 is SGHTA and CDR2 is FQGNSA. CDR3 length equals 16 residues. The V segment lost 5 bases and the J segment 3 bases; nucleotides outside the gene matches: 7. CDR3 in DNA: TGTGCCAGCAGCCAAGGGACAGTGATCTATAATTCACCCCTCCACTTT. This gives the protein CASSQGTVIYNSPLHF.

J is TRBJ2-3 and V is TRBV4-3; D is uncertain. Deletions cut 1 base from V and 1 base from J, with 6 bases between. The CDR3 consists of 14 residues. Germline CDR1 and CDR2: LGHNA and YSLEER. The CDR3 sequence is CASSQVAGTDTQYF. For the CDR3, the DNA is TGCGCCAGCAGCCAAGTGGCAGGCACAGATACGCAGTATTTT.

J is TRBJ2-1 and V is TRBV2; TRBD2 matches 10 bases. J gave up 4 bases and V 3 bases, and 3 bases lay outside the gene matches. This CDR3 has 15 residues. The germline V gene has CDR1 SNHLY and CDR2 FYNNEI. CDR3 in DNA: TGTGCCAGCAGTGAGCAGCGGGGGGGATACAATGAGCAGTTCTTC. It yields the protein CASSEQRGGYNEQFF.

This clone was recorded only once. The rearrangement links TRBV10-3 to TRBJ2-5; D gene unclear. V was clipped by 0 bases and J by 5 bases, with 16 bases between them. The CDR3 covers 16 residues. Germline V lookup: CDR1 ENHRY, CDR2 SYGVKD. CDR3 sequence (DNA): TGTGCCATCAGTGAGTCGCAGCTAGTCCATCCGGAGACCCAGTACTTC. It codes for CAISESQLVHPETQYF.

The rearrangement joins TRBV3-1 (or the pseudogene TRBV3-2) to TRBJ1-1, with D possibly being TRBD1 (6 bases). The CDR3 extends over 18 amino acids. The V gene lost 4 bases and the J gene lost 1 base, with 22 bases spanning the gap. Germline V lookup: CDR1 LGHDT, CDR2 YNNKEL (reference sequence). The CDR3, as DNA: TGTGCCAGCAGCCGAGGAAGTGCGAACAGGGCTGGGAACACTGAAGCTTTCTTT. It specifies CASSRGSANRAGNTEAFF.

The V and J genes are TRBV6-5 and TRBJ1-2; 9 nucleotides match TRBD1. V gave up 5 bases and J gave up 8 bases; unmatched junction bases: 6. Looked up from germline, CDR1 is MNHEY and CDR2 is SVGAGI. The CDR3 extends over 13 amino acids. This CDR3 is CASSRGQGWGYTF. The CDR3 coding sequence is TGTGCCAGCAGTCGGGGACAGGGCTGGGGCTACACCTTC.

V usage is TRBV28 and J usage is TRBJ2-6; D may be TRBD1 (5 bases). The CDR3 runs 15 residues. Germline-derived CDR1 and CDR2 are MDHEN and SYDVKM. Trimming cost V 3 bases and J 0 bases, with 6 bases left between them. CDR3 DNA: TGTGCCAGCAGTTTTCAGGGCTCTGGGGCCAACGTCCTGACTTTC. This codes for CASSFQGSGANVLTF. The full variable domain, rest sourced from reference TRBV28 and TRBJ2-6, is DVKVTQSSRYLVKRTGEKVFLECVQDMDHENMFWYRQDPGLGLRLIYFSYDVKMKEKGDIPEGYSVSREKKERFSLILESASTNQTSMYLCASSFQGSGANVLTFGAGSRLTVL.

A single count supports this clone. The chain employs TRBV7-6 and TRBJ1-6, with 8 bases aligning to TRBD1. CDR3 length: 15 amino acids. Germline V CDR1 and CDR2: SGHVS, FNYEAQ. The J segment lost 4 bases and the V segment lost 1 base, leaving 0 bases of the junction unmatched. The CDR3 sequence: CASSLGQGYNSPLHF. In nucleotides, the CDR3 is TGTGCCAGCAGCTTAGGACAGGGGTATAATTCACCCCTCCACTTT. The entire variable domain, with the rest obtained from reference TRBV7-6 and TRBJ1-6, is as follows: GAGVSQSPRYKVTKRGQDVALRCDPISGHVSLYWYRQALGQGPEFLTYFNYEAQQDKSGLPNDRFSAERPEGSISTLTIQRTEQRDSAMYRCASSLGQGYNSPLHFGNGTRLTVT.

V and J are TRBV28 and TRBJ2-2; a weak D match, TRBD2 (6 bases). Germline loops: CDR1 MDHEN, CDR2 SYDVKM. The CDR3 covers 14 residues. V lost 7 bases, J lost 2 bases, and 11 bases lay in between. The CDR3 here is CASMTRKNTGELFF. Written as DNA, the CDR3 is TGTGCCAGCATGACTAGAAAAAACACCGGGGAGCTGTTTTTT.

This chain uses TRBV19 with TRBJ2-1; D not certain. Between the trimmed V and J ends, which lost 6 bases and 1 base, there was a span of 16 bases. The CDR3 spans 16 residues. Germline V gene sequence: CDR1 LNHDA, CDR2 SQIVND (reference sequence). CDR3 DNA: TGTGCCAGTAGCTCGTCCGGAACAGCTTCCTACAATGAGCAGTTCTTC. Its translation: CASSSSGTASYNEQFF.

This chain joins TRBV5-3 and TRBJ1-1, with 7 bases fitting TRBD1. TRBV5-3 is an ORF for which the function is uncertain. V shed 4 bases and J 1 base; nucleotides not matched to a gene: 10. The CDR3 is 16 amino acids. The CDR3, as DNA: TGTGCCAGAAGCCAAGGACAGGCGACGGGGAACACTGAAGCTTTCTTT. It specifies CARSQGQATGNTEAFF.

The chain employs TRBV15 and TRBJ2-1; D is possibly TRBD2 (5 bases). The CDR3 runs to 12 residues. The V end lost 4 bases, the J end lost 9 bases, and 10 bases lay between the germline ends. Germline V gene lookup returns CDR1 LNHNV and CDR2 YYDKDF (reference sequence). CDR3 DNA sequence: TGTGCCACCAGCACACGGGCGGGTGAGCAGTTCTTC. Protein sequence: CATSTRAGEQFF.

The genes are TRBV15 and TRBJ1-5, with TRBD1 as a possible D gene (5 bases). The germline V gene encodes CDR1 LNHNV and CDR2 YYDKDF (reference sequence). CDR3 length: 16 amino acids. The V gene lost 1 base and the J gene lost 1 base, with 11 bases spanning the gap. The CDR3, as DNA: TGTGCCACCAGCAGAGTAAGGACACGCAGCAATCAGCCCCAGCATTTT. Translating gives CATSRVRTRSNQPQHF.

The gene calls are TRBV3-1 (or the pseudogene TRBV3-2) and TRBJ1-1; D gene unclear. Trimming removed 4 bases from V and 2 bases from J, with 20 bases in between. CDR1 and CDR2 from the germline V gene are LGHDT and YNNKEL (reference sequence). CDR3 length equals 17 residues. The CDR3, as DNA: TGTGCCAGCAGCCTTCCCCGGGCCGGCGGGAGCAACACTGAAGCTTTCTTT. Translated: CASSLPRAGGSNTEAFF.

The gene calls are TRBV6-1 and TRBJ1-2; D unclear. V shed 3 bases and J shed 0 bases, with 20 bases lying between them. Germline lookup yields CDR1 MNHNS and CDR2 SASEGT. The CDR3 is 18 residues long. The CDR3 coding sequence is TGTGCCAGCAGTGATAATTCCCTCTACTTCCTCCCTAACTATGGCTACACCTTC. As protein: CASSDNSLYFLPNYGYTF.

The chain links TRBV6-5 to TRBJ1-3; 8 bases map to TRBD1. The CDR3 spans 13 residues. Germline trimming cut 6 bases from V and 7 bases from J; bases unmatched to any gene: 5. CDR1 and CDR2 from the germline V gene are MNHEY and SVGAGI. The CDR3 region has the DNA TGTGCCAGCAGGACAGGGGTTTATAACACCATATATTTT. It specifies CASRTGVYNTIYF.